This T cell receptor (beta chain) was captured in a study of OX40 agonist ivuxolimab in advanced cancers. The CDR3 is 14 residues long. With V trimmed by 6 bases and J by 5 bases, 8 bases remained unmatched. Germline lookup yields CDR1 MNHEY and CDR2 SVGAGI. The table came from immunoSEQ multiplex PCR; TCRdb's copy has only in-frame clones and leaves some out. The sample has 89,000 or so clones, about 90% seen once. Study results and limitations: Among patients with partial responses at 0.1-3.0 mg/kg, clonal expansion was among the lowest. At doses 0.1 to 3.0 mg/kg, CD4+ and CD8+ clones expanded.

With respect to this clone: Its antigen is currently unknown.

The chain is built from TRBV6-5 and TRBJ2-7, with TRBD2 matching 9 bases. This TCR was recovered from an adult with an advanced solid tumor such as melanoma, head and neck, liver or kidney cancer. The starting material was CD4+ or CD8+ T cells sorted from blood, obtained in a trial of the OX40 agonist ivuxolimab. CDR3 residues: CASSPLREGHEQYF. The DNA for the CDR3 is TGTGCCAGCAGCCCCTTGCGGGAGGGCCACGAGCAGTACTTC.